Listed below are T cell receptor beta chains from one sample, sequenced in a study of shared clonotypes between healthy human individuals. The assay was immunoSEQ multiplex PCR, and TCRdb's table has in-frame clones only and misses some. The sample has 550,000 to 850,000 clones; 72% are singletons. Sequenced input: memory CD4+ T cells sorted from blood. The receptor source for this set is a woman under 40 in good health. Both conserved end residues are part of each CDR3. The D gene is left open where the match is weak. Clone size is given for some rows only: seen once, a few or many times, or a class if the clone is expanded.

v_gene	j_gene	d_gene	abundance	CDR3nt	CDR3aa
TRBV29-1	TRBJ1-1	NA	NA	TGCAGCGTTGTCCGAACAGCCTCGATGAACACTGAAGCTTTCTTT	CSVVRTASMNTEAFF
TRBV18	TRBJ1-1	NA	once	TGTGCCAGCTCACCATTGCGGGGGCCTAACACTGAAGCTTTCTTT	CASSPLRGPNTEAFF
TRBV19	TRBJ2-1	TRBD2	few	TGTGCCAGTAGTATCTACCGAGCGGGGGCCTACAATGAGCAGTTCTTC	CASSIYRAGAYNEQFF
TRBV25-1	TRBJ2-3	NA	NA	TGTGCCAGCAGTGTACAGTGGGATACGCAGTATTTT	CASSVQWDTQYF
TRBV6-5	TRBJ1-5	TRBD1	NA	TGTGCCAGCAGTTCGGGACAGGGCTTGTCTCATCAGCCCCAGCATTTT	CASSSGQGLSHQPQHF
TRBV2	TRBJ1-4	NA	NA	TGTGCCAGCACCTTCTGGGAGTCAACTAATGAAAAACTGTTTTTT	CASTFWESTNEKLFF
TRBV6-1	TRBJ2-3	NA	NA	TGTGCCAGCAGTGTCCTGACTACAGATACGCAGTATTTT	CASSVLTTDTQYF
TRBV29-1	TRBJ2-5	NA	once	TGCAGCGTAGGCTCCCTACAAGAGACCCAGTACTTC	CSVGSLQETQYF
TRBV28	TRBJ1-4	NA	NA	TGTGCCAGCAGTTTGACGGCAACTAATGAAAAACTGTTTTTT	CASSLTATNEKLFF
TRBV21-1	TRBJ2-7	NA	NA	TGTGCCAGCAGCAAAGGCGCTAGCGGCCCCTACGAGCAGTACTTC	CASSKGASGPYEQYF
TRBV10-3	TRBJ2-3	TRBD2	NA	TGTGCCATCAGTGAGGGGACTAGCGGCACAGATACGCAGTATTTT	CAISEGTSGTDTQYF
TRBV9	TRBJ1-1	TRBD1	many	TGTGCCAGCAGCGTCGGCTGGGACAGGGAAGCTTTCTTT	CASSVGWDREAFF
TRBV19	TRBJ2-2	NA	NA	TGTGCCAGTAGTTTGAGGGGGGCCCTCCCCGGGGAGCTGTTTTTT	CASSLRGALPGELFF
TRBV27	TRBJ2-7	NA	NA	TGTGCCAGCAGCCTACTTTTCGACGGATACTACGAGCAGTACTTC	CASSLLFDGYYEQYF
TRBV2	TRBJ1-4	TRBD1	NA	TGTGCCAGCAGTGGCCCGGGACAGGGGGAAGAAAAACTGTTTTTT	CASSGPGQGEEKLFF
TRBV6-1	TRBJ2-7	NA	once	TGTGCCAGCTGCAGTGGCAGCGGGTTATACGAGCAGTACTTC	CASCSGSGLYEQYF
TRBV7-2	TRBJ2-2	NA	NA	TGTGCCAGCAGTCCGAGTCGGGGGGCCTGGACCGGGGAGCTGTTTTTT	CASSPSRGAWTGELFF
TRBV7-6	TRBJ2-7	TRBD2	few	TGTGCCAGCAGCCCCAGAAATAGCGGGTCCTACGAGCAGTACTTC	CASSPRNSGSYEQYF
TRBV5-1	TRBJ1-4	NA	few	TGCGCCAGCAGCTTGTTGGGGAGCAGGACGGAAAAACTGTTTTTT	CASSLLGSRTEKLFF
TRBV5-1	TRBJ2-5	NA	NA	TGCGCCAGCAGCCCGACGACGATCCAAGAGACCCAGTACTTC	CASSPTTIQETQYF
TRBV4-1	TRBJ2-2	TRBD1	NA	TGCGCCAGCAGCCGTCAACAGGGGGCGAACACCGGGGAGCTGTTTTTT	CASSRQQGANTGELFF
TRBV29-1	TRBJ1-2	NA	NA	TGCAGCGTCCTCAGGGGTTTATGGGGCTACACCTTC	CSVLRGLWGYTF
TRBV19	TRBJ1-2	NA	NA	TGTGCCAGTAGTACTAGGGACTATGGCTACACCTTC	CASSTRDYGYTF
TRBV7-6	TRBJ2-7	TRBD2	NA	TGTGCCAGCAGCCGAACTAGCGGGAGATACGGCGAGCAGTACTTC	CASSRTSGRYGEQYF
TRBV5-1	TRBJ1-4	NA	NA	TGCGCCAGCAGCTTGGGTAGGGAAAGTGAAAAACTGTTTTTT	CASSLGRESEKLFF
TRBV7-6	TRBJ2-2	TRBD1	once	TGTGCCAGCAGCGGGCGACAGGGGGCGAACACCGGGGAGCTGTTTTTT	CASSGRQGANTGELFF
TRBV11-2	TRBJ2-3	TRBD2	NA	TGTGCCAGCAGCTCAACGGGACTAGCGATCCCCACAGATACGCAGTATTTT	CASSSTGLAIPTDTQYF
TRBV11-1	TRBJ2-2	TRBD1	NA	TGTGCCAGCAGCCAGGGACAGGGAGACACCGGGGAGCTGTTTTTT	CASSQGQGDTGELFF
TRBV7-2	TRBJ1-5	NA	NA	TGTGCCAGCAGCCCCGTGGCCCTGGTAGAACAGCCCCAGCATTTT	CASSPVALVEQPQHF
TRBV18	TRBJ2-7	NA	NA	TGTGCCAGCTCCCCCGACAGATCTTCTATCTACGAGCAGTACTTC	CASSPDRSSIYEQYF
TRBV6-1	TRBJ1-5	NA	NA	TGTGCCAGCAGTAATAGGGGAGGGAATCAGCCCCAGCATTTT	CASSNRGGNQPQHF
TRBV7-9	TRBJ2-7	TRBD2	NA	TGTGCCAGCAGCCCCTGGACTAGCGGGGGCCGGAGCTCCTACGAGCAGTACTTC	CASSPWTSGGRSSYEQYF
TRBV19	TRBJ2-7	TRBD2	NA	TGTGCCAGTAGTTTCGGACTAGCGGGAGTGAGATTCTACGAGCAGTACTTC	CASSFGLAGVRFYEQYF
TRBV2	TRBJ2-2	NA	NA	TGTGCCTACCGTTTGGTTAGGACCGGGGAGCTGTTTTTT	CAYRLVRTGELFF
TRBV7-2	TRBJ2-5	TRBD2	few	TGTGCCACCTCCTCCGATAGCGGGAGAGGTGAGACCCAGTACTTC	CATSSDSGRGETQYF
TRBV18	TRBJ2-2	NA	NA	TGTGCCAGCTCTCAAAAGGGCCGCCGGGGCACCGGGGAGCTGTTTTTT	CASSQKGRRGTGELFF
TRBV2	TRBJ2-1	NA	NA	TGTGCCAGCAGTGAATTGGGGGGACAGAATGAGCAGTTCTTC	CASSELGGQNEQFF
TRBV6-1	TRBJ1-5	NA	NA	TGTGCCAGCAGTGAATCTATGACTCAGCCCCAGCATTTT	CASSESMTQPQHF
TRBV7-7	TRBJ2-1	TRBD2	NA	TGTGCCAGCAGCCCCCTCTTAAGTAGCGGGAGGTCCTACAATGAGCAGTTCTTC	CASSPLLSSGRSYNEQFF
TRBV11-2	TRBJ2-7	TRBD2	NA	TGTGCCAGCAGCTTTACAGCGGGAGGTTCCGAGCAGTACTTC	CASSFTAGGSEQYF
TRBV2	TRBJ2-5	TRBD2	NA	TGTGCCAGCAGTGAAGTGGCGGGAGTACGGGCAGAGACCCAGTACTTC	CASSEVAGVRAETQYF
TRBV28	TRBJ1-4	NA	once	TGTGCCAGCAGTTTAAGATCGCGAAAACTGTTTTTT	CASSLRSRKLFF
TRBV5-8	TRBJ2-1	TRBD2	NA	TGTGCCAGCAGCGGGGGTGTAATAGCGGGGAATTACAATGAGCAGTTCTTC	CASSGGVIAGNYNEQFF
TRBV6-1	TRBJ1-5	TRBD1	NA	TGTGCCAGCAGTTGGTCAGGGGGAGACCAGCCCCAGCATTTT	CASSWSGGDQPQHF
TRBV7-9	TRBJ1-5	TRBD1	NA	TGTGCCAGCAGCAAAGACAGGGATAATCAGCCCCAGCATTTT	CASSKDRDNQPQHF
TRBV7-9	TRBJ2-2	TRBD2	once	TGTGCCAGCAGTTACCCCTTAGCGGGTAACACCGGGGAGCTGTTTTTT	CASSYPLAGNTGELFF
TRBV5-1	TRBJ2-1	TRBD2	NA	TGCGCCAGCAGCTTGGTCAGCGGGGCGTACAATGAGCAGTTCTTC	CASSLVSGAYNEQFF
TRBV5-1	TRBJ2-3	NA	NA	TGCGCCAGCAGCTTGGGGTGGGGGGAAACCCCAGATACGCAGTATTTT	CASSLGWGETPDTQYF
TRBV6-1	TRBJ1-5	NA	NA	TGTGCCAGCAGTGAACAGGGGAATCAGCCCCAGCATTTT	CASSEQGNQPQHF
TRBV19	TRBJ1-4	NA	NA	TGTGCCAGTAGCTTTCAGGGTAGGGATGAAAAACTGTTTTTT	CASSFQGRDEKLFF
TRBV6-5	TRBJ1-1	NA	NA	TGTGCCAGCAGTTACTCAAACAGGATGAACACTGAAGCTTTCTTT	CASSYSNRMNTEAFF
TRBV5-6	TRBJ2-1	TRBD2	few	TGTGCCAGCAACCTAGCGGGCACTGTTTACAATGAGCAGTTCTTC	CASNLAGTVYNEQFF
TRBV7-6	TRBJ2-5	TRBD1	few	TGTGCCAGCAGCCCAGGTTGGACAGGCGCCGCGACCCAGTACTTC	CASSPGWTGAATQYF
TRBV5-5	TRBJ1-4	NA	NA	TGTGCCAGCAGCTTGAACACGGGGACTGAAAAACTGTTTTTT	CASSLNTGTEKLFF
TRBV5-8	TRBJ2-1	TRBD2	NA	TGTGCCAGCAGCTTGGCCACTAGCGGCTACAATGAGCAGTTCTTC	CASSLATSGYNEQFF
TRBV5-1	TRBJ1-1	NA	NA	TGCGCCAGCAGCTTGGCCGGGGGAAATGAAGCTTTCTTT	CASSLAGGNEAFF
TRBV14	TRBJ2-6	NA	NA	TGTGCCAGCAGCCAAGGGATTGGGGCCAACGTCCTGACTTTC	CASSQGIGANVLTF